A selection of T cell receptor beta chains follows, all from one sample in a study of lymphopenia after photon versus proton radiotherapy. Sequencing was performed with immunoSEQ multiplex PCR; in TCRdb, only in-frame clones are kept and a portion is missing. The sample holds some 170,000 clones; approximately 86% are singletons and the top ten take approximately 4.8%. The sample was peripheral blood, taken from a patient treated with photon-based radiotherapy. The origin of the receptors is a man aged 50 to 60 with gastric cancer. Both conserved end residues are part of each CDR3. The D gene is left open where the match is weak. Rows may omit the clone size; those that give it use once, few, many or a size class.

size	D	V	J	DNA	CDR3
once	TRBD1	TRBV30	TRBJ1-2	TGTGCCTGGAGTCATGGGACAGGGAGAGGCTACACCTTC	CAWSHGTGRGYTF
.	TRBD2	TRBV6-6	TRBJ2-5	TGTGCCAGCAGGGGGACTAGCGGGATACAAGAGACCCAGTACTTC	CASRGTSGIQETQYF
once	TRBD2	TRBV5-6	TRBJ2-5	TGTGCCAGCAGCTTCTTCCCGGGGGGAAGACAAGAGACCCAGTACTTC	CASSFFPGGRQETQYF
.	TRBD1	TRBV29-1	TRBJ2-7	TGCAGCGTTGGACAGGGTCTCCGGGACGAGCAGTACTTC	CSVGQGLRDEQYF
once	.	TRBV19	TRBJ1-5	TGTGCCAGTACCAAAAGGGGAGACAGAGTTAGCAATCAGCCCCAGCATTTT	CASTKRGDRVSNQPQHF
.	.	TRBV11-2	TRBJ2-1	TGTGCCAGCAGCTCTACAGAAAATGAGCAGTTCTTC	CASSSTENEQFF
.	TRBD2	TRBV12-5	TRBJ2-3	TGTGCTAGTGGTTTGGTCGGGCTAGCGGGAGGGGGCACAGATACGCAGTATTTT	CASGLVGLAGGGTDTQYF
.	.	TRBV5-5	TRBJ2-7	TGTGCCAGCAGCTTGGGAGGCACAATTCGCGAGCAGTACTTC	CASSLGGTIREQYF
.	.	TRBV6-1	TRBJ1-1	TGTGCCACCCAGAGAGGGGTTTGGACTGAAGCTTTCTTT	CATQRGVWTEAFF
once	.	TRBV11-3	TRBJ2-5	TGTGCCAGCAGCTCAGGGCGAGGTAGAGCAGAGACCCAGTACTTC	CASSSGRGRAETQYF
.	.	TRBV18	TRBJ2-1	TGTGCCAGCTCACCACCGCAAGGGGGTAACGCCTACAATGAGCAGTTCTTC	CASSPPQGGNAYNEQFF
.	TRBD1	TRBV5-4	TRBJ1-2	TGTGCCAGCAGCTTGAGGGACAGGGGTGGCACCTTC	CASSLRDRGGTF
once	TRBD2	TRBV19	TRBJ2-1	TGTGCCAGTAGTATATTGGGGGCGGGAGGACTCCATGAGCAGTTCTTC	CASSILGAGGLHEQFF
many	.	TRBV7-9	TRBJ2-5	TGTGCCAGCAGCATAACATACGGACAGAACCAAGAGACCCAGTACTTC	CASSITYGQNQETQYF
.	.	TRBV19	TRBJ1-2	TGTGCCAGTAGTTCCAGACAGGATCCAACATTTAACTATGGCTACACCTTC	CASSSRQDPTFNYGYTF
once	.	TRBV7-2	TRBJ1-5	TGTGCCAGCAGCCCCACCCCGGTGGCATACAATCAGCCCCAGCATTTT	CASSPTPVAYNQPQHF